Listed here are 20 T cell receptor beta chains from one sample, sequenced in a study of control samples from healthy donors and cancer patients. Sequencing was performed with immunoSEQ multiplex PCR; in TCRdb, only in-frame clones are kept and a portion is missing. Among around 23,000 clones, 75% to 90% were seen once, and the ten largest hold 38%. The sample consisted of PBMCs. These receptors originate from a man between 60 and 75 years old with head and neck cancer.

The chain links TRBV19 to TRBJ2-1; 13 bases match TRBD2. The J segment lost 10 bases and the V segment lost 10 bases, leaving 4 bases of the junction unmatched. Germline V lookup: CDR1 LNHDA, CDR2 SQIVND (reference sequence). This CDR3 is 12 amino acids long. The CDR3 region has the DNA TGTGCCACCGGACTAGCGGGAGAGGAGCAGTTCTTC. Translated: CATGLAGEEQFF. Complete variable domain (other parts from reference TRBV19 and TRBJ2-1): DGGITQSPKYLFRKEGQNVTLSCEQNLNHDAMYWYRQDPGQGLRLIYYSQIVNDFQKGDIAEGYSVSREKKESFPLTVTSAQKNPTAFYLCATGLAGEEQFFGPGTRLTVL.

The V and J genes are TRBV5-1 and TRBJ2-1; a weak D match, TRBD2 (5 bases). Germline V gives CDR1 SGHRS, CDR2 YFSETQ. The CDR3 loop spans 15 amino acids. Trimming took 4 bases from V and 8 from J, leaving 19 bases between them. DNA for the CDR3: TGCGCCAGCAGCCCAGAATCCGGACTGAGCTATGAGCAGTTCTTC. The encoded protein is CASSPESGLSYEQFF.

This clone was observed once. The rearrangement joins TRBV6-6 to TRBJ1-3; no definite D call. The CDR3 loop spans 16 amino acids. In germline, CDR1 is MNHNY, CDR2 SVGAGI (reference sequence). Trimming took 3 bases from V and 0 from J, leaving 12 bases between them. The CDR3 DNA reads TGTGCCAGCAGTTATCCAGCGGGGAGCTCTGGAAACACCATATATTTT. This encodes CASSYPAGSSGNTIYF.

The chain couples TRBV15 to TRBJ2-7; maybe TRBD2 (6 bases). Germline lookup yields CDR1 LNHNV and CDR2 YYDKDF (reference sequence). V dropped 0 bases and J dropped 1 base, with 7 bases sitting between them. There are 14 residues in the CDR3. CDR3 DNA sequence: TGTGCCACCAGCAGAGATCGGGGGTCCTACGAGCAGTACGTC. Its protein product is CATSRDRGSYEQYV.

V gene TRBV11-2 combines with J gene TRBJ2-5; D perhaps matches TRBD2 (6 bases). Trimming left V 5 bases short and J 1 base short, with 11 bases between. The CDR3 consists of 14 residues. CDR1 and CDR2 (germline): SGHAT, FQNNGV. This CDR3 is CASSQGLSQETQYF. The CDR3 DNA follows: TGTGCCAGCAGCCAGGGACTTTCCCAAGAGACCCAGTACTTC.

This chain links TRBV30 with TRBJ2-7; 7 bases align to TRBD2. The ends lost 5 bases at V and 5 bases at J; junction bases unmatched: 6. CDR3 size: 12 residues. Germline-derived CDR1 and CDR2 are GTSNPN and SVGIG (reference sequence). DNA for the CDR3: TGTGCCTGGGGACTAGGGACGAACGAGCAGTACTTC. Translated: CAWGLGTNEQYF.

The chain uses TRBV11-3 and TRBJ2-7; maybe TRBD2 (5 bases). Germline CDR1 is SGHNT and CDR2 is YENEEA. This CDR3 has 14 amino acids. The ends were cut back, 5 bases at V and 0 bases at J, with 11 bases in the middle. The DNA of the CDR3 is TGTGCCAGCAGCCGAGGTGGGAGCTCCTACGAGCAGTACTTC. This translates into CASSRGGSSYEQYF. The full variable domain, its missing parts supplied by reference TRBV11-3 and TRBJ2-7, is EAGVVQSPRYKIIEKKQPVAFWCNPISGHNTLYWYLQNLGQGPELLIRYENEEAVDDSQLPKDRFSAERLKGVDSTLKIQPAELGDSAVYLCASSRGGSSYEQYFGPGTRLTVT.

The V and J genes are TRBV19 and TRBJ2-2; tentatively, D is TRBD2 (5 bases). Germline CDR1 reads LNHDA; CDR2 reads SQIVND (reference sequence). Between the trimmed V and J ends, which lost 5 bases and 4 bases, there was a span of 11 bases. The CDR3 consists of 14 residues. CDR3 loop: CASSLTGSTGELFF. CDR3 nucleotides: TGTGCCAGTAGTTTGACGGGAAGCACCGGGGAGCTGTTTTTT.

V and J are TRBV27 and TRBJ1-3, with 8 bases aligning to TRBD1. From germline, CDR1 is MNHEY and CDR2 SMNVEV (reference sequence). The J segment lost 7 bases and the V segment lost 6 bases, leaving 5 bases of the junction unmatched. This CDR3 contains 13 residues. The CDR3 here is CASRPTGGNTIYF. For the CDR3, the DNA is TGTGCCAGCAGGCCTACAGGGGGGAACACCATATATTTT.

This chain uses TRBV5-6 with TRBJ2-7; D might be TRBD1 or TRBD2, each matching 5 bases. V was cut by 4 bases and J by 4 bases, with 9 bases left in between. From germline, CDR1 is SGHDT and CDR2 YYEEEE. This CDR3 region has 12 residues. DNA for the CDR3: TGTGCCAGCAGCGGGGACCAATACGAGCAGTACTTC. This codes for CASSGDQYEQYF.

This rearrangement joins TRBV4-1 to TRBJ1-2; the match to TRBD1 covers 11 bases. The CDR3 loop spans 14 amino acids. Per germline, CDR1 MGHRA and CDR2 YSYEKL. V was pared by 8 bases and J by 7 bases, with 9 bases of the junction left unmatched. DNA for the CDR3: TGCGCCAGCTCCCGGGACAGGGGGTTCGGTGGCTACACCTTC. It yields the protein CASSRDRGFGGYTF.

The chain joins TRBV7-8 to TRBJ2-4; the match to TRBD1 covers 10 bases. Germline-derived CDR1 and CDR2 are SGHVS and FQNEAQ. The length of the CDR3 is 16 residues. The ends lost 5 bases at V and 0 bases at J; junction bases unmatched: 4. Written as DNA, the CDR3 is TGTGCCAGCAGCCCGCGACAGGGGGCAGCCAAAAACATTCAGTACTTC. This gives the protein CASSPRQGAAKNIQYF.

V gene TRBV11-1 combines with J gene TRBJ2-1, with 10 nucleotides matching TRBD2. Germline-derived CDR1 and CDR2 are SGHAT and FQDESV (reference sequence). The trim removed 2 bases at V and 10 bases at J, leaving 8 bases unmatched. The CDR3 contains 15 residues. CDR3: CASSLLASGRFEQFF. The CDR3 region has the DNA TGTGCCAGCAGCTTACTGGCTAGCGGGAGATTCGAGCAGTTCTTC.

This chain links TRBV27 with TRBJ1-2; no clear D. Germline V gene data show CDR1 as MNHEY and CDR2 as SMNVEV (reference sequence). Trimming removed 1 base at V and 1 base at J, with 7 bases between. The length of the CDR3 is 14 residues. CDR3 coding DNA: TGTGCCAGCAGTTTATTGGGTAATAACTATGGCTACACCTTC. Translation gives CASSLLGNNYGYTF.

The chain has TRBV10-1 and TRBJ2-7; D ambiguous. CDR3 length: 11 residues. V was cut by 1 base and J by 6 bases, with 4 bases left in between. Germline CDR1 and CDR2: WNHNN and SYGVQD (reference sequence). In nucleotides, the CDR3 is TGCGCCAGCAGTGAGTTAGGCGAGCAGTACTTC. Translating it yields CASSELGEQYF.

The V call is TRBV10-3, the J call TRBJ1-2, with D tentatively TRBD1 (6 bases). Germline lookup yields CDR1 ENHRY and CDR2 SYGVKD. The CDR3 is 16 amino acids. V was pared by 3 bases and J by 5 bases, with 19 bases between. The CDR3 loop is CAISETPGGGPYGYTF. CDR3 coding DNA: TGTGCCATCAGTGAAACACCCGGCGGGGGGCCTTATGGCTACACCTTC.

This clone showed up just once. The rearrangement joins TRBV15 to TRBJ1-1; no definite D call. Germline values: CDR1 LNHNV, CDR2 YYDKDF (reference sequence). The CDR3 has 13 residues. V lost 0 bases, J lost 10 bases, and 12 bases lay in between. The CDR3 spells CATSRDSRDGAFF. The DNA for the CDR3 is TGTGCCACCAGCAGAGATAGTAGGGATGGAGCTTTCTTT.

J is TRBJ2-5 and V is TRBV19, with a tentative D call TRBD2 (6 bases). The V end was cut by 8 bases, the J end by 5 bases, with 24 bases between. The germline CDR1 and CDR2 sequences are LNHDA and SQIVND (reference sequence). The CDR3 sequence is 16 residues long. CDR3 amino acids: CASVYSGGVEWETQYF. Here the CDR3 DNA reads TGTGCCAGTGTATATAGCGGAGGGGTCGAGTGGGAGACCCAGTACTTC.

The chain couples TRBV9 to TRBJ2-2; 9 positions agree with TRBD2. CDR3 length equals 20 residues. Trimming removed 0 bases from V and 5 bases from J; junction bases left unmatched: 17. Germline V lookup: CDR1 SGDLS, CDR2 YYNGEE. Written as DNA, the CDR3 is TGTGCCAGCAGCGTAGCCAAATCTAGCGGGACCCACTTGTCTACCGGGGAGCTGTTTTTT. This codes for CASSVAKSSGTHLSTGELFF.

The genes are TRBV5-4 and TRBJ1-2; 8 positions agree with TRBD1. The CDR3 contains 13 residues. Trimming cost V 4 bases and J 3 bases; bases outside gene matches: 2. Germline CDR1 SGHNT, CDR2 YYREEE (reference sequence). The CDR3 coding sequence is TGTGCCAGCAGCCTGGACAGGGACTATGGCTACACCTTC. Translated: CASSLDRDYGYTF.